A selection of T cell receptor beta chains follows, all from one sample in a study of CD8 T cells in ankylosing spondylitis. MiXCR, run by TCRdb on the 5' RACE reads, gives a single entry per CDR3 protein. Of about 500,000 distinct CDR3 sequences in the sample, approximately 11% were seen once. Sequenced sample: blood, either unsorted or a sorted T cell fraction (not recorded which). These receptors were taken from a male donor with ankylosing spondylitis. The CDR3 runs from the conserved cysteine through the conserved F or W. The D gene is left open where the match is weak. Rows give clone size only sometimes, using once, few, many, or a class for an expanded clone.

CDR3 protein,CDR3 DNA,J gene,clone size,V gene,D gene
CASRVVSGGTYNEQFF,TGTGCCAGCAGGGTGGTTTCTGGCGGGACTTACAATGAGCAGTTCTTC,TRBJ2-1,.,TRBV12-3/TRBV12-4,.
CASSLLTGLQETQYF,TGTGCCAGCAGCTTACTTACAGGGCTACAAGAGACCCAGTACTTC,TRBJ2-5,few,TRBV7-6,.
CASSVQGNIQYF,TGTGCCAGCTCAGTACAGGGAAACATTCAGTACTTC,TRBJ2-4,few,TRBV18,.
CASSQPGGEAFF,TGTGCCAGCAGCCAACCGGGTGGCGAAGCTTTCTTT,TRBJ1-1,.,TRBV3-1,.
CASADRVTFF,TGTGCCAGCGCGGACAGGGTAACTTTCTTT,TRBJ1-1,few,TRBV6-6,TRBD1
CSVPQANNEQFF,TGCAGCGTCCCCCAGGCTAACAATGAGCAGTTCTTC,TRBJ2-1,.,TRBV29-1,.
CSAGAGSSGGYTF,TGCAGCGCTGGGGCAGGATCCTCGGGGGGCTACACCTTC,TRBJ1-2,few,TRBV29-1,.
CASSPINLAEKNTGELFF,TGTGCCAGCAGCCCGATCAATCTAGCCGAAAAGAACACCGGGGAGCTGTTTTTT,TRBJ2-2,.,TRBV3-1,.
CASSPVPSRESTDTQYF,TGTGCCAGCAGCCCCGTACCTTCGCGGGAGAGCACAGATACGCAGTATTTT,TRBJ2-3,.,TRBV7-9,TRBD2
CASSVDTAYGYTF,TGTGCCAGCAGCGTAGACACAGCTTATGGCTACACCTTC,TRBJ1-2,.,TRBV9,.
CASSQEGTTRLWDEQFF,TGTGCCAGCAGCCAAGAGGGGACTACCCGATTGTGGGATGAGCAGTTCTTC,TRBJ2-1,.,TRBV3-1,TRBD2
CSARAGTGLGTEAFF,TGCAGTGCTAGGGCTGGGACAGGGTTAGGGACTGAAGCTTTCTTT,TRBJ1-1,few,TRBV20-1,TRBD1
CAISEASADEQFF,TGTGCCATCAGTGAGGCCTCGGCCGATGAGCAGTTCTTC,TRBJ2-1,few,TRBV10-3,.
CASSLRASWNTEAFF,TGTGCCAGCAGTTTACGGGCGAGCTGGAACACTGAAGCTTTCTTT,TRBJ1-1,few,TRBV27,.
CASSFSGTGGTGNTIYF,TGCGCCAGCAGCTTCTCCGGGACAGGGGGTACTGGAAACACCATATATTTT,TRBJ1-3,.,TRBV5-1,TRBD1
CASSADSRHEQYF,TGCGCCAGCAGCGCAGACTCCCGGCACGAGCAGTACTTC,TRBJ2-7,.,TRBV5-1,.
CASSRVTGGGSEETQYF,TGTGCCAGCAGCCGAGTGACAGGGGGCGGGTCCGAAGAGACCCAGTACTTC,TRBJ2-5,.,TRBV3-1,TRBD1